What follows are 30 T cell receptor beta chains derived from one specimen sequenced in a study of blood T cell repertoires in COVID-19 (TCRdb year 2020). The library was generated by the immunoSEQ multiplex PCR assay. Not all clones reach the TCRdb copy of this immuneACCESS table, which keeps in-frame sequences only. Checked studies attribute under half of the gap to unresolved V genes and leave the rest unexplained. This sample is represented by roughly 250,000 clones; more than 85% of them were singletons. The ten biggest clones cover approximately 9% of the sample. The sample consisted of PBMCs or T cells enriched from blood (not recorded which). The source is a man in his forties or fifties who had recovered from COVID-19.

The V and J genes are TRBV19 and TRBJ2-5; TRBD2 matches 9 bases. V shed 1 base, J shed 3 bases, and the junction held 0 bases outside the gene matches. The CDR3 is made up of 14 amino acids. Germline V gene sequence: CDR1 LNHDA, CDR2 SQIVND (reference sequence). The chain's CDR3 is CASSIGLAEETQYF. DNA for the CDR3: TGTGCCAGTAGTATAGGACTAGCGGAAGAGACCCAGTACTTC.

The chain is built from TRBV12-3 or TRBV12-4 and TRBJ1-4; maybe TRBD1 (5 bases). The V gene lost 3 bases and the J gene lost 7 bases, with 9 bases spanning the gap. The CDR3 totals 13 residues. The CDR3 DNA sequence: TGTGCCAGCAGTTTTCCGGGGGGTGAAAAACTGTTTTTT. It is translated as CASSFPGGEKLFF.

The rearrangement uses TRBV10-2 and TRBJ1-1, with D possibly TRBD1 on 6 matching bases. CDR1 WSHSY and CDR2 SAAADI come from the germline V gene. The CDR3 runs to 16 residues. The V and J ends lost 7 bases and 7 bases respectively, with 25 bases between them. The CDR3 sequence: CASNDHRGQGSNEAFF. The CDR3 DNA reads TGCGCCAGCAATGACCACCGGGGACAAGGGTCCAATGAAGCTTTCTTT.

V is TRBV7-3 and J is TRBJ1-1, with 9 bases that match TRBD1. CDR1 is SGHTA and CDR2 is FQGTGA in the germline V gene. The CDR3 is 15 residues long. V lost 4 bases and J lost 4; bases outside the gene matches: 7. CDR3 loop: CASSSTGGGSTEAFF. As DNA, the CDR3 is TGTGCCAGCAGCTCAACAGGGGGCGGAAGCACTGAAGCTTTCTTT.

V and J are TRBV18 and TRBJ2-7; TRBD2 matches 11 bases. The CDR3 covers 17 residues. Germline V gene data show CDR1 as KGHSH and CDR2 as LQKENI. V gave up 0 bases and J gave up 4 bases; unmatched junction bases: 8. CDR3 DNA sequence: TGTGCCAGCTCACCACCACTAGCGGGAGTTTCCGGGTACGAGCAGTACTTC. Amino acids: CASSPPLAGVSGYEQYF. Full variable domain (outside the CDR3, taken from reference TRBV18 and TRBJ2-7): NAGVMQNPRHLVRRRGQEARLRCSPMKGHSHVYWYRQLPEEGLKFMVYLQKENIIDESGMPKERFSAEFPKEGPSILRIQQVVRGDSAAYFCASSPPLAGVSGYEQYFGPGTRLTVT.

The sample holds a few counts of this clone. The chain carries TRBV7-9 and TRBJ2-7; 7 positions agree with TRBD2. After removal of 1 base from V and 3 bases from J, the junction contained 6 bases not matched to a gene. Germline assignment: CDR1 SEHNR and CDR2 FQNEAQ (reference sequence). This CDR3 is 15 amino acids long. The CDR3, as DNA: TGTGCCAGCAGCTTAGTTGGCGGGAGAGACTACGAGCAGTACTTC. This sequence encodes CASSLVGGRDYEQYF.

The chain has TRBV13 and TRBJ2-5; TRBD2 matches at 10 bases. CDR1 and CDR2 (germline): PRHDT, FYEKMQ (reference sequence). The CDR3 is 17 residues long. Germline trimming cut 1 base from V and 0 bases from J; bases unmatched to any gene: 5. The CDR3 sequence: CASSLARAGGYQETQYF. The DNA of the CDR3 is TGTGCCAGCAGCTTAGCAAGAGCGGGAGGGTACCAAGAGACCCAGTACTTC.

V gene TRBV6-6 combines with J gene TRBJ1-5; D gene unclear. Germline CDR1 is MNHNY and CDR2 is SVGAGI (reference sequence). V lost 6 bases and J lost 0, with 3 bases in between. CDR3 length equals 12 residues. The CDR3 DNA follows: TGTGCCAGCAGGTATAGCAATCAGCCCCAGCATTTT. Protein sequence: CASRYSNQPQHF.

This sequence joins TRBV11-3 and TRBJ2-7; a possible D gene is TRBD2 (6 bases). The germline CDR1 and CDR2 sequences are SGHNT and YENEEA. The V and J ends lost 1 base and 6 bases respectively, with 13 bases between them. The CDR3 covers 14 residues. The CDR3 sequence: CASSLGGDHSEQYF. In DNA, the CDR3 is TGTGCCAGCAGCTTAGGCGGGGACCATTCCGAGCAGTACTTC.

The chain recombines TRBV29-1 with TRBJ2-3, with TRBD2 matching 11 bases. V trimming: 5 bases; J trimming: 1 base; junction bases outside the gene matches: 11. CDR1 and CDR2 from the germline V gene are SQVTM and ANQGSEA. The CDR3 totals 17 residues. The CDR3 protein is CSVSRTSGPAGTDTQYF. The CDR3 DNA sequence: TGCAGCGTTTCGAGGACTAGCGGGCCGGCGGGCACAGATACGCAGTATTTT.

The chain is built from TRBV5-4 and TRBJ2-4; 12 positions match TRBD2. Per germline, CDR1 SGHNT and CDR2 YYREEE (reference sequence). V dropped 0 bases and J dropped 3; count of bases not matched to a gene: 1. This CDR3 has 16 residues. The CDR3, as DNA: TGTGCCAGCAGCTTGGCACTAGCGGGGGGCAAAAACATTCAGTACTTC. Encoded protein: CASSLALAGGKNIQYF.

This clone was counted between two and nine times. CDR3 coding DNA: TGTGCCAGCAGCGTGTCAGTGATAGCGGGGAATGAGCAGTTCTTC. Translation: CASSVSVIAGNEQFF. The chain uses TRBV5-4 and TRBJ2-1, with TRBD2 identical over 8 bases. The CDR3 consists of 15 residues. Germline CDR1 is SGHNT and CDR2 is YYREEE (reference sequence). Unmatched junction bases numbered 10, after V lost 4 bases and J lost 7 bases.

V usage is TRBV9 and J usage is TRBJ2-3, with D perhaps matching TRBD1 (6 bases). The germline V gene encodes CDR1 SGDLS and CDR2 YYNGEE. CDR3 length equals 18 residues. V gave up 3 bases and J gave up 0 bases, with 20 bases separating them. This CDR3 reads CASSEGVVFRGSTDTQYF. CDR3 bases: TGTGCCAGCAGCGAGGGGGTGGTTTTCCGGGGTAGCACAGATACGCAGTATTTT.

The count of this clone is one. The V gene is TRBV7-2, the J gene TRBJ2-1, with 9 bases aligning to TRBD2. The CDR3 contains 15 residues. Germline V gives CDR1 SGHTA, CDR2 FQGNSA. V was clipped by 5 bases and J by 4 bases; unmatched bases: 6. CDR3 coding DNA: TGTGCCAGCAGCCCACTAGCGGGCGCTTACAATGAGCAGTTCTTC. It is translated as CASSPLAGAYNEQFF.

The CDR3 loop is CASRGRREYTGELFF. CDR3 nucleotide sequence: TGTGCCAGCAGGGGACGGCGGGAGTATACCGGGGAGCTGTTTTTT. This sequence joins TRBV6-5 and TRBJ2-2, with 7 nucleotides matching TRBD2. With V trimmed by 6 bases and J by 5 bases, 9 bases remained unmatched. The germline gives CDR1 MNHEY, CDR2 SVGAGI. This CDR3 is 15 amino acids long.

This clone has only a few counts. The chain uses TRBV2 and TRBJ1-1; D unclear. Trimming stripped 7 bases from V and 1 base from J, with 13 bases between. CDR3 size: 14 residues. CDR1 and CDR2 (germline): SNHLY, FYNNEI. The CDR3 nucleotides are TGTGCCAGCACCTCGATTCGCGGGAACACTGAAGCTTTCTTT. It codes for CASTSIRGNTEAFF.

This clone was detected only once. The chain couples TRBV14 to TRBJ2-7; the D gene is possibly TRBD2 (5 bases). Trimming removed 0 bases from V and 3 bases from J, with 15 bases in between. The CDR3 is 16 amino acids. CDR1 is SGHDN and CDR2 is FVKESK in the germline V gene. The CDR3 loop is CASSQDAGSENYEQYF. In DNA, the CDR3 is TGTGCCAGCAGCCAAGATGCGGGTAGCGAGAACTACGAGCAGTACTTC.

This chain joins TRBV30 and TRBJ1-6; TRBD1 matches 9 bases. The CDR3 is 16 residues long. With 5 bases clipped from V and 0 bases from J, the junction kept 5 bases outside the gene matches. The germline V gene encodes CDR1 GTSNPN and CDR2 SVGIG (reference sequence). CDR3 nucleotide sequence: TGTGCCTGGGGGGGGACAGGGAGCTCCTATAATTCACCCCTCCACTTT. It codes for CAWGGTGSSYNSPLHF.

V gene TRBV7-3 combines with J gene TRBJ2-7; a possible D gene is TRBD1 (5 bases). The germline gives CDR1 SGHTA, CDR2 FQGTGA. V was clipped by 4 bases and J by 0 bases, with 13 bases between them. The CDR3 sequence is 15 residues long. In DNA form, the CDR3 reads TGTGCCAGCAGCTCCGGACGGACAAGCTCCTACGAGCAGTACTTC. Encoded protein: CASSSGRTSSYEQYF.

Only a few counts were recorded for this clone. The J gene is TRBJ2-7, the V gene TRBV6-1; TRBD1 might be the D (6 bases). Trimming took off 1 base at V and 3 bases at J, with 16 bases between the two ends. CDR3 length: 16 amino acids. Germline CDR1 reads MNHNS; CDR2 reads SASEGT. CDR3 sequence: CASSEEGQPRLYEQYF. CDR3 bases: TGTGCCAGCAGTGAAGAAGGACAGCCGCGTCTCTACGAGCAGTACTTC.

In this sample, this clone turned up once. The rearrangement links TRBV20-1 to TRBJ2-7; D remains unclear. V shed 5 bases and J shed 3 bases, with 20 bases lying between them. The CDR3 runs to 15 residues. The germline V gene has CDR1 DFQATT and CDR2 SNEGSKA (reference sequence). The CDR3, as DNA: TGCAGTGCTCGTGGGCTAGGAAGGAACCACTACGAGCAGTACTTC. The encoded protein is CSARGLGRNHYEQYF.

The CDR3 here is CATSDSTSFLISGSGIEQFF. In DNA, the CDR3 is TGTGCCACCAGTGATTCCACCTCCTTTCTGATCAGCGGGTCTGGGATTGAGCAGTTCTTC. V and J are TRBV24-1 and TRBJ2-1, with D possibly being TRBD2 (6 bases). CDR1 KGHDR and CDR2 SFDVKD come from the germline V gene. The V and J ends lost 2 bases and 9 bases respectively, with 31 bases between them. The CDR3 runs to 20 residues.

The chain recombines TRBV3-1 (or the pseudogene TRBV3-2) with TRBJ2-1; TRBD2 matches at 14 bases. The CDR3 loop spans 18 amino acids. With V trimmed by 4 bases and J by 4 bases, 9 bases remained unmatched. Germline lookup yields CDR1 LGHDT and CDR2 YNNKEL (reference sequence). DNA for the CDR3: TGTGCCAGCAGCCCGTCGACTAGCGGGGGGGCCCCTTACAATGAGCAGTTCTTC. Protein sequence: CASSPSTSGGAPYNEQFF.

This clone was counted a single time. The chain joins TRBV19 to TRBJ1-1; 7 positions match TRBD1. The CDR3 totals 17 residues. Germline CDR1 is LNHDA and CDR2 is SQIVND (reference sequence). The ends lost 4 bases at V and 0 bases at J; junction bases unmatched: 11. CDR3 coding DNA: TGTGCCAGTAGTAAGCAAACACAGGGGAGGATGAACACTGAAGCTTTCTTT. This gives the protein CASSKQTQGRMNTEAFF.

The chain carries TRBV2 and TRBJ2-5, with D unclear. The V and J ends lost 2 bases and 7 bases respectively, with 14 bases between them. Germline V gene lookup returns CDR1 SNHLY and CDR2 FYNNEI. The CDR3 sequence is 14 residues long. The CDR3: CASSESLRRRTQYF. In DNA, the CDR3 is TGTGCCAGCAGTGAAAGTCTCCGGAGAAGGACCCAGTACTTC. Based on the CDR3 plus reference TRBV2 and TRBJ2-5, the full variable domain is EPEVTQTPSHQVTQMGQEVILRCVPISNHLYFYWYRQILGQKVEFLVSFYNNEISEKSEIFDDQFSVERPDGSNFTLKIRSTKLEDSAMYFCASSESLRRRTQYFGPGTRLLVL.

This sequence joins TRBV5-1 and TRBJ1-5; D unresolved. The ends were cut back, 0 bases at V and 0 bases at J, with 10 bases in the middle. The germline V gene has CDR1 SGHRS and CDR2 YFSETQ. The CDR3 sequence is 16 residues long. CDR3 loop: CASSLGTENSNQPQHF. For the CDR3, the DNA is TGCGCCAGCAGCTTGGGTACAGAAAATAGCAATCAGCCCCAGCATTTT.

The chain couples TRBV29-1 to TRBJ2-2; TRBD1 might be the D (7 bases). This CDR3 has 15 amino acids. Germline V CDR1 and CDR2: SQVTM, ANQGSEA. V was clipped by 3 bases and J by 2 bases, with 13 bases between them. In DNA form, the CDR3 reads TGCAGCGTTGATGCGGGACAGATTAACACCGGGGAGCTGTTTTTT. As protein: CSVDAGQINTGELFF.

The genes are TRBV24-1 and TRBJ1-3; 7 bases are a match to TRBD1. The V gene end was trimmed by 7 bases and the J gene end by 3 bases; junction bases not matched to a gene: 8. The germline CDR1 and CDR2 sequences are KGHDR and SFDVKD. This CDR3 comprises 15 residues. The CDR3 nucleotides are TGTGCCACCAGCTCTAATACAGGGGTTGGAAACACCATATATTTT. Amino acid sequence: CATSSNTGVGNTIYF.

The chain is built from TRBV30 and TRBJ1-5, with D perhaps TRBD1 (6 bases). Germline V gives CDR1 GTSNPN, CDR2 SVGIG (reference sequence). Trimming pared 5 bases from V and 4 bases from J, leaving 9 bases between. The CDR3 is 12 amino acids. The CDR3 loop is CAWGQTNQPQHF. DNA of the CDR3: TGTGCCTGGGGACAGACTAATCAGCCCCAGCATTTT.

The V gene is TRBV4-3, the J gene TRBJ2-7; 10 nucleotides agree with TRBD2. CDR3 length: 17 residues. Germline trimming cut 0 bases from V and 7 bases from J; bases unmatched to any gene: 12. CDR1 and CDR2 (germline): LGHNA, YSLEER. CDR3: CASSQDYELAGSREQYF. The CDR3 region has the DNA TGCGCCAGCAGCCAAGACTATGAACTAGCGGGATCTAGGGAGCAGTACTTC.